The 14 T cell receptor beta chains given below trace back to one sample, sequenced in a study of CD8 T cells in ankylosing spondylitis. One entry per CDR3 protein results from TCRdb running MiXCR on the 5' RACE reads. The profile shows hundreds of thousands of distinct CDR3 sequences, 20% to 25% of them singletons. Material: blood, either unsorted or a sorted T cell fraction (not recorded which). The receptors were sampled from a male donor with ankylosing spondylitis or in good health (not recorded which).

This clonotype was seen a few times. The chain employs TRBV2 and TRBJ2-5; unclear D gene. Germline V gene sequence: CDR1 SNHLY, CDR2 FYNNEI. Deletions cut 3 bases from V and 5 bases from J, with 16 bases between. The CDR3 is 15 amino acids. In DNA form, the CDR3 reads TGTGCCAGCAGTGACAACCCTACCCTGGGGGAGACCCAGTACTTC. This sequence encodes CASSDNPTLGETQYF.

The chain carries TRBV6-2 or TRBV6-3 and TRBJ2-3; the match to TRBD2 covers 16 bases. The CDR3 has 19 amino acids. Germline values: CDR1 MNHEY, CDR2 SVGEGT. V was clipped by 0 bases and J by 1 base; unmatched bases: 4. The CDR3 nucleotides read TGTGCCAGCAGTTACTCGGGACTAGCGGGGGGGCCGCGCACAGATACGCAGTATTTT. Translated: CASSYSGLAGGPRTDTQYF.

This clonotype was counted only a few times. The rearrangement joins TRBV12-3 or TRBV12-4 to TRBJ1-2; possibly TRBD1 for D (5 bases). This CDR3 is 13 amino acids long. Deletions cut 4 bases from V and 3 bases from J, with 9 bases between. Here the CDR3 reads CASSSDSYYGYTF. The CDR3 DNA reads as TGTGCCAGCAGTTCAGACAGTTACTATGGCTACACCTTC.

There are many counts of this clonotype. V usage is TRBV12-3 or TRBV12-4 and J usage is TRBJ1-5; 7 positions match TRBD1. The CDR3 extends over 14 amino acids. Germline trimming cut 6 bases from V and 1 base from J; bases unmatched to any gene: 3. The CDR3 DNA follows: TGTGCCAGCAGCCCAGGGGGAAGCAATCAGCCCCAGCATTTT. Translation: CASSPGGSNQPQHF.

The rearrangement uses TRBV2 and TRBJ2-1; TRBD2 aligns across 12 bases. The CDR3 runs 14 residues. V shed 6 bases and J 8 bases; nucleotides not matched to a gene: 5. The germline gives CDR1 SNHLY, CDR2 FYNNEI. The CDR3 nucleotides are TGTGCCAGCAGCCTAGCGGGGGGGAACGATGAGCAGTTCTTC. Translated, it gives CASSLAGGNDEQFF.

This clonotype was seen a handful of times. The J gene is TRBJ2-7, the V gene TRBV3-1; tentative D call: TRBD1 (6 bases). The V end lost 4 bases, the J end lost 3 bases, and 10 bases lay between the germline ends. The CDR3 consists of 13 residues. Germline V CDR1 and CDR2: LGHDT, YNNKEL (reference sequence). This chain's CDR3 is CASSLMDSYEQYF. CDR3 bases: TGTGCCAGCAGCCTCATGGACAGCTACGAGCAGTACTTC.

The rearrangement uses TRBV9 and TRBJ2-1; weak D call: TRBD1 (5 bases). The germline gives CDR1 SGDLS, CDR2 YYNGEE. The CDR3 loop spans 14 amino acids. V shed 0 bases and J shed 8 bases, with 12 bases lying between them. In nucleotides, the CDR3 is TGTGCCAGCAGCGTAGTGGGTAGGGGCTATGAGCAGTTCTTC. This encodes CASSVVGRGYEQFF.

The rearrangement links TRBV2 to TRBJ2-2; either TRBD1 or TRBD2 may fit D (7 bases each). In germline, CDR1 is SNHLY, CDR2 FYNNEI. CDR3 size: 19 residues. Trimming took off 11 bases at V and 0 bases at J, with 28 bases between the two ends. CDR3 protein: CALSGQDLRSGANTGELFF. CDR3 bases: TGTGCCCTCAGTGGACAGGATCTTAGAAGCGGGGCGAACACCGGGGAGCTGTTTTTT.

The J gene is TRBJ2-2, the V gene TRBV29-1, with D possibly matching TRBD1 (5 bases). This CDR3 region has 12 residues. Germline V gene data show CDR1 as SQVTM and CDR2 as ANQGSEA. V dropped 5 bases and J dropped 3 bases, with 7 bases sitting between them. The CDR3 loop reads CSVWTHTGELFF. The CDR3 DNA sequence: TGCAGCGTTTGGACACACACCGGGGAGCTGTTTTTT.

This sequence joins TRBV5-6 and TRBJ2-5; D is unresolved. There are 17 residues in the CDR3. Germline-derived CDR1 and CDR2 are SGHDT and YYEEEE. V lost 0 bases and J lost 1, with 16 bases in between. CDR3 residues: CASSLEGPDPVQETQYF. The DNA for the CDR3 is TGTGCCAGCAGCTTGGAAGGCCCGGACCCCGTCCAAGAGACCCAGTACTTC.

The rearrangement joins TRBV6-2 or TRBV6-3 to TRBJ2-2, with TRBD2 matching 7 bases. This CDR3 contains 20 residues. The junction had 16 bases not matched to a gene; V was cut back by 0 bases and J by 3 bases. CDR1 MNHEY and CDR2 SVGEGT come from the germline V gene. The CDR3 region is CASSYSNGGGVYEYTGELFF. CDR3 DNA sequence: TGTGCCAGCAGTTACTCGAATGGGGGGGGTGTATACGAATACACCGGGGAGCTGTTTTTT.

The chain combines TRBV14 with TRBJ2-7, with D perhaps assigned TRBD1 or TRBD2 (5 bases each). Germline V lookup: CDR1 SGHDN, CDR2 FVKESK. Trimming cost V 4 bases and J 7 bases, with 14 bases left between them. The CDR3 contains 13 residues. CDR3 loop: CASSPSRGEEQYF. The CDR3 nucleotides are TGTGCCAGCAGCCCCTCGAGAGGGGAAGAGCAGTACTTC.

The sample holds a few counts of this clonotype. V usage is TRBV28 and J usage is TRBJ2-5, with 7 bases identical to TRBD1. The V gene's germline CDR1 is MDHEN and CDR2 SYDVKM. The CDR3 is 16 residues long. The J segment lost 4 bases and the V segment lost 8 bases, leaving 16 bases of the junction unmatched. The DNA for the CDR3 is TGTGCCAGCGCTTCGATGGACAGGCCCATTGGAGAGACCCAGTACTTC. Its translation is CASASMDRPIGETQYF.

In its sample, this clonotype was seen a few times. The chain carries TRBV28 and TRBJ1-5, with 7 bases identical to TRBD1. After removal of 6 bases from V and 5 bases from J, the junction contained 10 bases not matched to a gene. From germline, CDR1 is MDHEN and CDR2 SYDVKM. There are 15 residues in the CDR3. This CDR3 is CASRKEGAWDQPQHF. The CDR3 DNA is TGTGCCAGCAGAAAGGAGGGGGCCTGGGATCAGCCCCAGCATTTT. Variable domain in full (rest from reference TRBV28 and TRBJ1-5): DVKVTQSSRYLVKRTGEKVFLECVQDMDHENMFWYRQDPGLGLRLIYFSYDVKMKEKGDIPEGYSVSREKKERFSLILESASTNQTSMYLCASRKEGAWDQPQHFGDGTRLSIL.